The 31 T cell receptor beta chains in this list originate from one sample, sequenced in a study of T cell repertoires in cytomegalovirus infection. TCRdb re-called the reads through MiXCR, storing one row per CDR3 protein. The sample yields roughly 640,000 distinct CDR3 sequences, around 24% seen once. The sequencing sample was made of CD8+ T cells from PBMCs. The receptors come from a human donor in good health (CMV status not recorded). Some clones in this sample may be carry-over from other donors' samples.

This clonotype was recorded a few times. DNA of the CDR3: TGTGCCAGCAGCGGAAAGACCGGGACGGTGGTGGCAGATACGCAGTATTTT. Encoded protein: CASSGKTGTVVADTQYF. This chain uses TRBV7-9 with TRBJ2-3, with D perhaps being TRBD1 or TRBD2 (5 bases each). CDR1 SEHNR and CDR2 FQNEAQ come from the germline V gene (reference sequence). Deletions cut 5 bases from V and 4 bases from J, with 22 bases between. CDR3 length: 17 amino acids.

J is TRBJ2-5 and V is TRBV4-1; 7 bases match TRBD1. The CDR3 consists of 18 residues. With 2 bases clipped from V and 3 bases from J, the junction kept 15 bases outside the gene matches. CDR1 is MGHRA, CDR2 YSYEKL, per germline. The chain's CDR3 is CASSQYPSRGYGEETQYF. In nucleotides, the CDR3 is TGCGCCAGCAGCCAATACCCCTCCAGGGGGTACGGGGAAGAGACCCAGTACTTC.

This clonotype was recorded a few times. The chain recombines TRBV7-9 with TRBJ1-4, with D possibly being TRBD1 (5 bases). Per the germline V gene, CDR1 is SEHNR and CDR2 is FQNEAQ (reference sequence). Trimming shortened V by 7 bases and J by 5 bases, and 23 bases separated the two germline ends. This CDR3 comprises 17 residues. CDR3 in DNA: TGTGCCAGCACCTACATCGGGGGAGGGGTCGGCAATGAAAAACTGTTTTTT. Amino acids: CASTYIGGGVGNEKLFF.

Remarks on this clonotype: A much larger clone lies one base from this, so it may be a read error. In this CDR3 the conserved last residue, phenylalanine or tryptophan, is missing, so a read error is likely. J is TRBJ2-1 and V is TRBV7-6, with D hard to call. Deletions cut 4 bases from V and 10 bases from J, with 14 bases between. The CDR3 contains 13 residues. CDR1 is SGHVS, CDR2 FNYEAQ, per germline. The CDR3 spells CASSSEGRMEQFS. The CDR3 nucleotides read TGTGCCAGCAGCTCAGAAGGCCGAATGGAGCAGTTCTCC.

The sample holds many counts of this clonotype. V usage is TRBV28 and J usage is TRBJ1-2; tentatively, D is TRBD1 (6 bases). Germline V gives CDR1 MDHEN, CDR2 SYDVKM. Trimming removed 6 bases from V and 5 bases from J, with 22 bases in between. CDR3 length equals 16 residues. This CDR3 reads CASSPGTGLTLYGYTF. CDR3 sequence (DNA): TGTGCCAGCAGCCCCGGTACAGGGCTGACTCTATATGGCTACACCTTC.

This clonotype has a handful of counts. The gene calls are TRBV7-9 and TRBJ1-1; D is unresolved. V was shortened by 1 base and J by 1 base, with 10 bases between the two germline ends. The CDR3 covers 15 residues. Germline values: CDR1 SEHNR, CDR2 FQNEAQ (reference sequence). The CDR3 sequence is CASSLVQSGNTEAFF. In DNA, the CDR3 is TGTGCCAGCAGCTTAGTTCAATCAGGGAACACTGAAGCTTTCTTT. Using reference TRBV7-9 and TRBJ1-1 for the parts outside the CDR3, the full variable domain is DTGVSQNPRHKITKRGQNVTFRCDPISEHNRLYWYRQTLGQGPEFLTYFQNEAQLEKSRLLSDRFSAERPKGSFSTLEIQRTEQGDSAMYLCASSLVQSGNTEAFFGQGTRLTVV.

This rearrangement joins TRBV29-1 to TRBJ2-2, with 9 bases fitting TRBD2. J was trimmed by 2 bases and V by 0 bases; bases with no gene match: 7. Germline V gene sequence: CDR1 SQVTM, CDR2 ANQGSEA. The CDR3 is 17 amino acids. The CDR3 DNA reads TGCAGCGTTGAAGATTGGCCTAGCGGGGACAACACCGGGGAGCTGTTTTTT. Encoded protein: CSVEDWPSGDNTGELFF.

This clonotype has just a few counts. This chain uses TRBV6-4 with TRBJ1-1, with no clear D. This CDR3 has 16 amino acids. Trimming took 7 bases from V and 0 from J, leaving 18 bases between them. Per germline, CDR1 MRHNA and CDR2 SNTAGT. CDR3 sequence (DNA): TGTGCCAGCACTATAAATCGGCACCCCATGAACACTGAAGCTTTCTTT. The encoded protein is CASTINRHPMNTEAFF.

V usage is TRBV5-4 and J usage is TRBJ2-1; D gene uncertain. Per the germline V gene, CDR1 is SGHNT and CDR2 is YYREEE (reference sequence). Trimming removed 2 bases from V and 5 bases from J, with 14 bases in between. CDR3 length: 15 amino acids. The CDR3 bases are TGTGCCAGCAGCTTAGAGCAAGCAAGAAACAATGAGCAGTTCTTC. As protein: CASSLEQARNNEQFF.

This clonotype was counted a few times. The V call is TRBV7-2, the J call TRBJ2-3; tentatively, D is TRBD2 (6 bases). Germline V gene data show CDR1 as SGHTA and CDR2 as FQGNSA. CDR3 length: 17 residues. V lost 2 bases to trimming and J lost 2 bases, with 17 bases between them. The CDR3 bases are TGTGCCAGCAGCTTAACCTTTAGCGGCGCCTCCACAGATACGCAGTATTTT. It is translated as CASSLTFSGASTDTQYF. Combining the CDR3 with reference TRBV7-2 and TRBJ2-3 gives the whole variable domain GAGVSQSPSNKVTEKGKDVELRCDPISGHTALYWYRQSLGQGLEFLIYFQGNSAPDKSGLPSDRFSAERTGGSVSTLTIQRTQQEDSAVYLCASSLTFSGASTDTQYFGPGTRLTVL.

On this clonotype itself: A much larger clone differs from this one at a single base, so this may be a read error. This chain connects TRBV7-2 to TRBJ2-3; D perhaps matches TRBD2 (6 bases). V lost 5 bases and J 4 bases, leaving 19 bases between the germline ends. The CDR3 is 16 amino acids. Per the germline V gene, CDR1 is SGHTA and CDR2 is FQGNSA. The CDR3 DNA reads TGTGCCAGCAGCGCCCGTATTAGGACTAACCCAGATACGCAGTATTTT. Protein product: CASSARIRTNPDTQYF.

The V gene is TRBV20-1, the J gene TRBJ2-5, with a possible D match to TRBD1 (5 bases). Germline lookup yields CDR1 DFQATT and CDR2 SNEGSKA (reference sequence). Between the trimmed V and J ends, which lost 2 bases and 5 bases, there was a span of 9 bases. The CDR3 contains 12 residues. The CDR3 region is CSARRRQETQYF. The DNA for the CDR3 is TGCAGTGCTAGAAGGAGACAGGAGACCCAGTACTTC.

With respect to this clonotype: This may come from a read error, since a much larger clone is one base off. The rearrangement links TRBV7-6 to TRBJ1-2, with a possible D match to TRBD1 (5 bases). Trimming removed 5 bases from V and 0 bases from J, with 22 bases in between. From germline, CDR1 is SGHVS and CDR2 FNYEAQ. The CDR3 length is 18 residues. The CDR3 region has the DNA TGTGCCAGCAGCCTAAACCCGGGGGAGGGGCTATCTAACTATGGCTACACCTTC. Its translation: CASSLNPGEGLSNYGYTF.

The table lists this clonotype with many counts. The V call is TRBV7-6, the J call TRBJ2-7; 9 bases are a match to TRBD1. Trimming at V came to 5 bases and at J to 1 base, leaving 6 bases not matched to a gene. There are 15 residues in the CDR3. Germline V CDR1 and CDR2: SGHVS, FNYEAQ. The CDR3 coding sequence is TGTGCCAGCAGCAAGGACAGGGGAGATTCCTACGAGCAGTACTTC. It codes for CASSKDRGDSYEQYF.

The chain employs TRBV11-1 and TRBJ1-2; 9 bases match TRBD1. Germline values: CDR1 SGHAT, CDR2 FQDESV (reference sequence). Trimming cost V 11 bases and J 5 bases; bases outside gene matches: 3. The CDR3 runs to 11 residues. The chain's CDR3 is CAGDRVYGYTF. For the CDR3, the DNA is TGTGCCGGGGACAGGGTGTATGGCTACACCTTC.

The table lists this clonotype with a count of one. CDR3 amino acids: CASTAGEQFF. In DNA, the CDR3 is TGTGCCAGCACCGCGGGTGAGCAGTTCTTC. V is TRBV7-3 and J is TRBJ2-1, with a possible D match to TRBD2 (5 bases). The CDR3 extends over 10 amino acids. Germline V CDR1 and CDR2: SGHTA, FQGTGA. Trimming removed 7 bases at V and 9 bases at J, with 7 bases between.

The chain recombines TRBV29-1 with TRBJ1-2, with D possibly being TRBD1 (5 bases). The CDR3 loop spans 14 amino acids. The V end was cut by 4 bases, the J end by 8 bases, with 20 bases between. In germline, CDR1 is SQVTM, CDR2 ANQGSEA. The DNA for the CDR3 is TGCAGCGTTGGGAGGTGGGGACCGGCCCTCGGCTACACCTTC. This sequence encodes CSVGRWGPALGYTF.

Only a few counts were recorded for this clonotype. CDR3 loop: CATSETDKSYEQYF. As DNA, the CDR3 is TGTGCCACCAGTGAGACGGACAAATCCTACGAGCAGTACTTC. The genes are TRBV15 and TRBJ2-7, with a weak D call TRBD1 (5 bases). This CDR3 is built from 14 residues. Germline loops: CDR1 LNHNV, CDR2 YYDKDF (reference sequence). V gave up 6 bases and J gave up 1 base, with 13 bases separating them. Supplemented by reference TRBV15 and TRBJ2-7, the full variable domain reads DAMVIQNPRYQVTQFGKPVTLSCSQTLNHNVMYWYQQKSSQAPKLLFHYYDKDFNNEADTPDNFQSRRPNTSFCFLDIRSPGLGDTAMYLCATSETDKSYEQYFGPGTRLTVT.

This clonotype was seen repeatedly, ten times or more. This sequence joins TRBV7-2 and TRBJ1-5, with D tentatively TRBD1 (5 bases). Trimming stripped 1 base from V and 4 bases from J, with 20 bases between. The germline V gene encodes CDR1 SGHTA and CDR2 FQGNSA. The CDR3 contains 18 residues. The CDR3 protein is CASSLVLGGQPGNQPQHF. CDR3 sequence (DNA): TGTGCCAGCAGCTTAGTTTTGGGGGGTCAACCTGGAAATCAGCCCCAGCATTTT.

The J gene is TRBJ2-7, the V gene TRBV2; no firm D call. The CDR3 is 15 amino acids. V was clipped by 8 bases and J by 4 bases, with 21 bases between them. Germline loops: CDR1 SNHLY, CDR2 FYNNEI. The CDR3 sequence is CASEDSLAVGYEQYV. In nucleotides, the CDR3 is TGTGCCAGCGAAGATTCGCTCGCAGTGGGATACGAGCAGTACGTC.

Details on this clonotype: A much more abundant neighbour one base away suggests this may be a read error. This chain uses TRBV12-3 or TRBV12-4 with TRBJ2-7, with 9 positions matching TRBD1. The ends lost 6 bases at V and 3 bases at J; junction bases unmatched: 9. There are 15 residues in the CDR3. The CDR3 nucleotides are TGTGCCAGCAGCCCCGGGACAGGGAAGGGCTACGAGCAGTACGTC. Residues: CASSPGTGKGYEQYV.

This clonotype was detected a few times. The rearrangement links TRBV29-1 to TRBJ2-3; no firm D call. CDR1 and CDR2 (germline): SQVTM, ANQGSEA. V was trimmed by 6 bases and J by 2 bases, leaving 15 bases between them. This CDR3 has 14 residues. CDR3 region: CSVANFDFTDTQYF. CDR3 DNA sequence: TGCAGCGTCGCAAACTTCGACTTCACAGATACGCAGTATTTT.

Note on this clonotype: This may be a read error: a much more frequent sequence differs by one nucleotide. V gene TRBV6-5 combines with J gene TRBJ2-7; no definite D call. The CDR3 is 13 residues long. Deletions cut 7 bases from V and 3 bases from J, with 13 bases between. The V gene's germline CDR1 is MNHEY and CDR2 SVGAGI. CDR3 DNA sequence: TGTGCCAGCAACTTATCAATGGACTACGAGCAGTACGTC. This codes for CASNLSMDYEQYV.

This sequence joins TRBV7-8 and TRBJ1-4, with D perhaps matching TRBD1 (6 bases). The CDR3 covers 16 residues. Germline V CDR1 and CDR2: SGHVS, FQNEAQ. Deletions cut 2 bases from V and 2 bases from J, with 12 bases between. Here the CDR3 reads CASSLYNRETNEKLFF. CDR3 sequence (DNA): TGTGCCAGCAGCTTATACAACAGGGAGACTAATGAAAAACTGTTTTTT.

The V call is TRBV27, the J call TRBJ1-1; D may be TRBD1 (6 bases). Germline assignment: CDR1 MNHEY and CDR2 SMNVEV (reference sequence). Deletions cut 3 bases from V and 3 bases from J, with 8 bases between. The CDR3 contains 13 residues. The CDR3, as DNA: TGTGCCAGCAGTTTTTACAGGGACACTGAAGCTTTCTTT. This sequence encodes CASSFYRDTEAFF.

This clonotype showed up many times. The chain employs TRBV7-6 and TRBJ2-7; possibly TRBD2 for D (6 bases). Trimming shortened V by 3 bases and J by 0 bases, and 12 bases separated the two germline ends. The CDR3 is 15 residues long. Germline V gives CDR1 SGHVS, CDR2 FNYEAQ. The CDR3 is CASSLGGPGSYEQYF. The DNA for the CDR3 is TGTGCCAGCAGCTTGGGAGGTCCGGGCTCCTACGAGCAGTACTTC.

J is TRBJ1-2 and V is TRBV7-8; D gene unclear. The CDR3 sequence is 14 residues long. Germline values: CDR1 SGHVS, CDR2 FQNEAQ. V dropped 2 bases and J dropped 4 bases, with 11 bases sitting between them. The CDR3 here is CASSLSVHSYGYTF. The CDR3 region has the DNA TGTGCCAGCAGCTTAAGCGTCCACAGCTATGGCTACACCTTC.

CDR3: CASSFGTSLYNEQFF. The CDR3 region has the DNA TGTGCCAGCAGCTTCGGGACTTCCCTTTACAATGAGCAGTTCTTC. This sequence joins TRBV7-9 and TRBJ2-1, with D tentatively TRBD2 (6 bases). V was cut by 3 bases and J by 4 bases, with 13 bases left in between. Germline CDR1 is SEHNR and CDR2 is FQNEAQ (reference sequence). The length of the CDR3 is 15 residues.

A few counts support this clonotype. V gene TRBV4-1 combines with J gene TRBJ1-1; D possibly corresponds to TRBD1 (6 bases). CDR1 and CDR2 from the germline V gene are MGHRA and YSYEKL. V was trimmed by 0 bases and J by 0 bases, leaving 11 bases between them. The CDR3 contains 16 residues. CDR3 region: CASSQDQGRMNTEAFF. The CDR3 DNA is TGCGCCAGCAGCCAAGATCAGGGGAGGATGAACACTGAAGCTTTCTTT.

This clonotype was picked up many times. The chain recombines TRBV7-6 with TRBJ2-1; TRBD1 is a possible D gene (5 bases). CDR1 is SGHVS, CDR2 FNYEAQ, per germline. V was shortened by 4 bases and J by 6 bases, with 16 bases between the two germline ends. The CDR3 sequence is 15 residues long. The CDR3 protein is CASSSPNRPSNEQFF. Here the CDR3 DNA reads TGTGCCAGCAGCTCCCCGAACAGGCCGAGCAATGAGCAGTTCTTC.

The V call is TRBV19, the J call TRBJ1-2, with a possible D match to TRBD1 (5 bases). The germline V and J ends were trimmed by 6 bases and 4 bases, with 9 bases remaining between them. The CDR3 is 12 amino acids. Germline V gene lookup returns CDR1 LNHDA and CDR2 SQIVND (reference sequence). The CDR3 nucleotides are TGTGCCAGTAGGCGTGGGGGCTATGGCTACACCTTC. Translating gives CASRRGGYGYTF.